Listed here is a single T cell receptor beta chain. Antigen: not known. In germline, CDR1 is SQVTM, CDR2 ANQGSEA. The CDR3 loop spans 14 amino acids. V lost 4 bases, J lost 5 bases, and 7 bases stayed unmatched. The data were taken from a study of beta chain features in type 1 diabetes. Whole-study results and caveats: Any HLA effect on TCRB rearrangement was left unresolved by small sub-analyses. A PCR bias possibly favoring shorter templates would apply equally to patients and controls. Moderate yet significant TCRB CDR3 shortening was seen in Type 1 diabetes patients in all four CD4+ subsets. VDJ junctions in type 1 diabetes patients carried more deletions and fewer insertions.

What was sequenced were expressed TCRB transcripts, since all of the isolated RNA had been reverse transcribed. Here immunoSEQ multiplex PCR was the method, and the copy in TCRdb shows in-frame clones only, minus some. The profile covers around 150,000 clones, with roughly 9% appearing a single time and under 0.75% taken by the ten largest. The genes are TRBV29-1 and TRBJ1-2; 10 bases align to TRBD1. The sequence came from a woman aged 25 to 39 with type 1 diabetes. The specimen was central memory CD4+ T cells from blood. CDR3 nucleotides: TGCAGCGTTGGGACAGGGGGTATGCAGTATGGCTACACCTTC. The encoded protein is CSVGTGGMQYGYTF.